Listed here are 19 T cell receptor beta chains from one sample, sequenced in a study of blood T cell repertoires in COVID-19. The protocol was immunoSEQ multiplex PCR, while the TCRdb copy is restricted to in-frame clones and leaves out a portion. The table has approximately 65,000 clones, roughly three quarters seen once. The sequencing sample was made of peripheral blood. The source is a woman aged 80 or older with active or convalescent COVID-19.

The V call is TRBV6-5, the J call TRBJ1-2, with TRBD1 matching 8 bases. V shed 7 bases, J shed 5 bases, and the junction held 12 bases outside the gene matches. The length of the CDR3 is 15 residues. Germline lookup yields CDR1 MNHEY and CDR2 SVGAGI. The chain's CDR3 is CASTRGPGGNYGYTF. Here the CDR3 DNA reads TGTGCCAGCACCCGAGGGCCAGGGGGCAATTATGGCTACACCTTC.

The genes are TRBV5-4 and TRBJ1-3; D unresolved. This CDR3 is 13 amino acids long. V shed 3 bases and J shed 4 bases, with 8 bases lying between them. Germline values: CDR1 SGHNT, CDR2 YYREEE (reference sequence). In DNA form, the CDR3 reads TGTGCCAGCAGCTGGAGTACCGGAAACACCATATATTTT. It specifies CASSWSTGNTIYF.

The chain is built from TRBV20-1 and TRBJ2-5, with a weak D call TRBD2 (5 bases). The CDR3 length is 14 residues. Germline values: CDR1 DFQATT, CDR2 SNEGSKA (reference sequence). V lost 3 bases and J 4 bases, leaving 15 bases between the germline ends. The CDR3, as DNA: TGCAGTGCTAGTAAGCTAGCCAGGCGAGAGACCCAGTACTTC. Protein sequence: CSASKLARRETQYF.

V and J are TRBV2 and TRBJ1-2, with 12 bases fitting TRBD1. Germline V gives CDR1 SNHLY, CDR2 FYNNEI. Unmatched junction bases numbered 9, after V lost 6 bases and J lost 7 bases. The CDR3 has 15 residues. The CDR3 DNA reads TGTGCCAGCAGGGCCGGGACAGGGGGCTTCGGTGGCTACACCTTC. Amino acid sequence: CASRAGTGGFGGYTF.

This clone was seen a single time. The rearrangement uses TRBV19 and TRBJ1-2; no reliable D call. Trimming stripped 6 bases from V and 1 base from J, with 18 bases between. The CDR3 loop spans 16 amino acids. Per the germline V gene, CDR1 is LNHDA and CDR2 is SQIVND (reference sequence). For the CDR3, the DNA is TGTGCCAGTAGGCCCTGGAGGGAACCCCTTAACTATGGCTACACCTTC. Protein: CASRPWREPLNYGYTF.

The chain is built from TRBV6-1 and TRBJ1-4; 7 bases are a match to TRBD1. There are 14 residues in the CDR3. From germline, CDR1 is MNHNS and CDR2 SASEGT. Unmatched junction bases numbered 4, after V lost 2 bases and J lost 7 bases. CDR3: CASSEQTGLEKLFF. The CDR3 DNA reads as TGTGCCAGCAGTGAACAGACAGGGCTTGAAAAACTGTTTTTT.

In its sample, this clone was seen once. V is TRBV19 and J is TRBJ2-5; the match to TRBD2 covers 7 bases. The germline CDR1 and CDR2 sequences are LNHDA and SQIVND (reference sequence). Losses at the gene ends were 1 base for V and 5 bases for J; bases not matched to a gene: 7. This CDR3 spans 15 amino acids. The CDR3 loop is CASSIAGRAGETQYF. As DNA, the CDR3 is TGTGCCAGTAGTATAGCGGGCCGAGCGGGGGAGACCCAGTACTTC.

Written as DNA, the CDR3 is TGTGCCAGCAGCTTGGGGCAGGGGAGCACAGATACGCAGTATTTT. This translates into CASSLGQGSTDTQYF. The V gene is TRBV7-9, the J gene TRBJ2-3; D possibly corresponds to TRBD1 (6 bases). The length of the CDR3 is 15 residues. CDR1 is SEHNR and CDR2 is FQNEAQ in the germline V gene (reference sequence). V dropped 3 bases and J dropped 0 bases, with 10 bases sitting between them.

This clone appeared a single time. The chain carries TRBV7-3 and TRBJ2-1; 11 bases fit TRBD2. V lost 4 bases and J lost 7; bases outside the gene matches: 6. Germline V lookup: CDR1 SGHTA, CDR2 FQGTGA. This CDR3 spans 15 amino acids. CDR3 residues: CASSSLAGGPNEQFF. CDR3 DNA: TGTGCCAGCAGCTCATTAGCGGGGGGGCCAAATGAGCAGTTCTTC.

The chain joins TRBV12-5 to TRBJ1-6, with D possibly being TRBD1 (6 bases). V lost 0 bases to trimming and J lost 10 bases, with 16 bases between them. CDR1 LGHNT and CDR2 FRNRAP come from the germline V gene. The CDR3 consists of 16 residues. The CDR3 DNA is TGTGCTAGTGGTTTGGTACTTCAGGGGATCAGCTCACCCCTCCACTTT. Its translation is CASGLVLQGISSPLHF.

The gene calls are TRBV2 and TRBJ2-7; D call uncertain. The ends were cut back, 5 bases at V and 7 bases at J, with 18 bases in the middle. The germline gives CDR1 SNHLY, CDR2 FYNNEI. The CDR3 loop spans 14 amino acids. CDR3 residues: CASSFMEWNGEQYF. The CDR3 DNA follows: TGTGCCAGCAGTTTCATGGAGTGGAATGGGGAGCAGTACTTC.

The count of this clone is one. The chain carries TRBV18 and TRBJ2-3, with 9 bases lining up with TRBD2. CDR1 and CDR2 from the germline V gene are KGHSH and LQKENI. The CDR3 consists of 16 residues. With V trimmed by 3 bases and J by 4 bases, 8 bases remained unmatched. CDR3 nucleotides: TGTGCCAGCTCACCTATTGCGGGGGGGCGTTCAGATACGCAGTATTTT. This gives the protein CASSPIAGGRSDTQYF.

The chain employs TRBV10-1 and TRBJ1-1, with TRBD1 identical over 10 bases. Per germline, CDR1 WNHNN and CDR2 SYGVQD (reference sequence). The trim removed 0 bases at V and 7 bases at J, leaving 5 bases unmatched. The CDR3 length is 15 residues. CDR3 in DNA: TGCGCCAGCAGTGAGTCCTCGGACAGGGGGAATGAAGCTTTCTTT. Amino acid sequence: CASSESSDRGNEAFF.

This clone turned up a few times. This chain uses TRBV30 with TRBJ1-6; D is uncertain. The CDR3 sequence is 12 residues long. CDR1 GTSNPN and CDR2 SVGIG come from the germline V gene (reference sequence). The ends were cut back, 2 bases at V and 5 bases at J, with 4 bases in the middle. The CDR3 sequence: CAWSPDNSPLHF. CDR3 DNA sequence: TGTGCCTGGAGTCCCGATAATTCACCCCTCCACTTT.

The rearrangement uses TRBV6-5 and TRBJ1-2; D is perhaps TRBD1 (6 bases). Deletions cut 9 bases from V and 4 bases from J, with 18 bases between. From germline, CDR1 is MNHEY and CDR2 SVGAGI. The CDR3 contains 14 residues. The CDR3 coding sequence is TGTGCCAGTCGCCCGGGACAAGTACTCTATGGCTACACCTTC. Translation gives CASRPGQVLYGYTF.

The V and J genes are TRBV10-3 and TRBJ1-1; maybe TRBD1 (5 bases). The CDR3 totals 12 residues. Germline values: CDR1 ENHRY, CDR2 SYGVKD. V lost 10 bases and J 1 base, leaving 10 bases between the germline ends. CDR3 nucleotides: TGTGCCAGCGGGACGGCGAACACTGAAGCTTTCTTT. This translates into CASGTANTEAFF.

The chain has TRBV12-3 or TRBV12-4 and TRBJ1-5; possibly TRBD1 for D (5 bases). This CDR3 spans 13 amino acids. V shed 1 base and J shed 9 bases, with 10 bases lying between them. CDR3 nucleotide sequence: TGTGCCAGCAGTTTAGGGACACTCCGGCCCCAGCATTTT. It is translated as CASSLGTLRPQHF.

This sequence joins TRBV20-1 and TRBJ1-5; 9 bases fit TRBD1. The germline V gene has CDR1 DFQATT and CDR2 SNEGSKA (reference sequence). The CDR3 covers 14 residues. The V segment lost 3 bases and the J segment 4 bases; nucleotides outside the gene matches: 4. The CDR3 nucleotides are TGCAGTGCTAGTAGAGGGACAGGGAATCAGCCCCAGCATTTT. It encodes CSASRGTGNQPQHF.

The rearrangement links TRBV5-1 to TRBJ2-1, with TRBD2 matching over 16 bases. J lost 7 bases, V lost 4 bases, and 14 bases had no gene match. CDR1 is SGHRS, CDR2 YFSETQ, per germline. CDR3 length: 19 amino acids. The CDR3 region is CASSQNPGLAGGRRNEQFF. CDR3 in DNA: TGCGCCAGCAGCCAGAATCCGGGACTAGCGGGGGGGCGTAGGAATGAGCAGTTCTTC.